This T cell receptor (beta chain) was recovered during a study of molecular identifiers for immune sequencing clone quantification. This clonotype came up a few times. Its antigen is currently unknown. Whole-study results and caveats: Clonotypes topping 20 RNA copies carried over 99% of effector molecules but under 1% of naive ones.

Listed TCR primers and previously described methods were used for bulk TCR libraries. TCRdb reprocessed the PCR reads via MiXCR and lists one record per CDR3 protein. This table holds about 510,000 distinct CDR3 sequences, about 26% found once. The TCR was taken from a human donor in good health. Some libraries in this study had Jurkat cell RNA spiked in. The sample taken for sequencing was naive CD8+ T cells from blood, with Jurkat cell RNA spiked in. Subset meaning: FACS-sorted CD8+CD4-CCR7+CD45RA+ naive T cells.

The CDR3 nucleotides read TGTGCCAGCAGTTTCACGATCCAAGAGACCCAGTACTTC. This encodes CASSFTIQETQYF. The chain carries TRBV12-3 or TRBV12-4 and TRBJ2-5; the D is unclear. V lost 3 bases, J lost 1 base, and 6 bases lay in between. The CDR3 length is 13 residues.